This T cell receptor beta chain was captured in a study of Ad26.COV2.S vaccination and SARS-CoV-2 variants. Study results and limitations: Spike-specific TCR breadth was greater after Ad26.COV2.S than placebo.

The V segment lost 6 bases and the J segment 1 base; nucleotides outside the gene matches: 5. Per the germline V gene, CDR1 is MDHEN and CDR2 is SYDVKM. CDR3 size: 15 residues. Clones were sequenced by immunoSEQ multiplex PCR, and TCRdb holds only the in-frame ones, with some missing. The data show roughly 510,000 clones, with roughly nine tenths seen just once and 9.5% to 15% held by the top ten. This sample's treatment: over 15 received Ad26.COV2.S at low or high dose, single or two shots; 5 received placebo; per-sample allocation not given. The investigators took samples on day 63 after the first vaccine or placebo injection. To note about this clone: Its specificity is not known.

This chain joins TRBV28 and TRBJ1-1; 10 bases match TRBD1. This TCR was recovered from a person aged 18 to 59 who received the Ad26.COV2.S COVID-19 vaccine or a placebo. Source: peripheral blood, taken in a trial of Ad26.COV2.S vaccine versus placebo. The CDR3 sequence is CASRGQGSKNTEAFF. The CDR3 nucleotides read TGTGCCAGCAGGGGACAGGGGTCGAAGAACACTGAAGCTTTCTTT.